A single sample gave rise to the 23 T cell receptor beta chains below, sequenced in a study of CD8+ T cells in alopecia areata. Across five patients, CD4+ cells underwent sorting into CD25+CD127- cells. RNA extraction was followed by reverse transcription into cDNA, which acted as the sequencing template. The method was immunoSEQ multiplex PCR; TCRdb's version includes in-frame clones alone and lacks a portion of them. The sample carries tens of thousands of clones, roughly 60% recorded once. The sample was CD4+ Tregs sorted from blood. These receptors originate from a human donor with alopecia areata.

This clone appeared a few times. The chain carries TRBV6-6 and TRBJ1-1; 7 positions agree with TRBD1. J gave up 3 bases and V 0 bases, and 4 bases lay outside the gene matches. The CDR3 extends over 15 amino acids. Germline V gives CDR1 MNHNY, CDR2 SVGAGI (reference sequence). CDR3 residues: CASSYSTGYYTEAFF. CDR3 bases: TGTGCCAGCAGTTACTCGACAGGGTATTACACTGAAGCTTTCTTT.

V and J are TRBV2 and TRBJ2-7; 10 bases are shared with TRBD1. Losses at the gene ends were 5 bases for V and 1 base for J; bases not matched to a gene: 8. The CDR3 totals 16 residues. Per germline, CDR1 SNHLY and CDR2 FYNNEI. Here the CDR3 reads CASSMGPGQGSYEQYF. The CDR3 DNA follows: TGTGCCAGCAGTATGGGACCGGGACAGGGGTCCTACGAGCAGTACTTC.

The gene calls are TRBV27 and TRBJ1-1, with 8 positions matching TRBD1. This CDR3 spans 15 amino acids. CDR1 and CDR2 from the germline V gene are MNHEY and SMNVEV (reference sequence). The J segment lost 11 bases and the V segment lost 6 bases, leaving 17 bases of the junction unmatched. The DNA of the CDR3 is TGTGCCAGCAGGATAGGGACAGGCCCTTTTGTGAGGGCTTTCTTT. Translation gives CASRIGTGPFVRAFF.

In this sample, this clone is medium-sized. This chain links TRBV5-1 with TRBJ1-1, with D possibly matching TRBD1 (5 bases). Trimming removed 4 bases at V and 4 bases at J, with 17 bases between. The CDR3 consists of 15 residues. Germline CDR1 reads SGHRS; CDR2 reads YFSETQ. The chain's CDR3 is CASSAGTRRGTEAFF. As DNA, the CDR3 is TGCGCCAGCAGCGCAGGGACGCGGAGGGGCACTGAAGCTTTCTTT. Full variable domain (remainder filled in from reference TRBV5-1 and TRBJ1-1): KAGVTQTPRYLIKTRGQQVTLSCSPISGHRSVSWYQQTPGQGLQFLFEYFSETQRNKGNFPGRFSGRQFSNSRSEMNVSTLELGDSALYLCASSAGTRRGTEAFFGQGTRLTVV.

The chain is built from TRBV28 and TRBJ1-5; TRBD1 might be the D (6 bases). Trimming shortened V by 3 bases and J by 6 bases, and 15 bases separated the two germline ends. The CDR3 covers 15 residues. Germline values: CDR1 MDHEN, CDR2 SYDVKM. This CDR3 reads CASSLSGGLSQPQHF. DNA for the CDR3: TGTGCCAGCAGTTTGTCTGGGGGCCTGAGTCAGCCCCAGCATTTT.

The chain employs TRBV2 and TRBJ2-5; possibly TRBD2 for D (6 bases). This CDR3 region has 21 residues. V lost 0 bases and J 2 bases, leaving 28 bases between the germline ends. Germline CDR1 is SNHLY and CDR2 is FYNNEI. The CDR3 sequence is CASSEAWGRFPHYPSQETQYF. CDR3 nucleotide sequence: TGTGCCAGCAGTGAAGCGTGGGGGAGGTTCCCACATTATCCTTCACAAGAGACCCAGTACTTC.

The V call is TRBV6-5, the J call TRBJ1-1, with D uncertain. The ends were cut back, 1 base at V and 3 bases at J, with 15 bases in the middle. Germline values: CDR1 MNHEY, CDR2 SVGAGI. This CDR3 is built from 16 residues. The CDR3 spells CASSYWSAMRDTEAFF. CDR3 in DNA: TGTGCCAGCAGTTACTGGTCGGCAATGAGAGACACTGAAGCTTTCTTT.

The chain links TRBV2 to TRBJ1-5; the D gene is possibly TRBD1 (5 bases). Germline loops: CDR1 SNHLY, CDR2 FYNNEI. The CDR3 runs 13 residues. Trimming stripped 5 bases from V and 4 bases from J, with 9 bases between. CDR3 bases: TGTGCCAGCAGTAGGGACGGGAATCAGCCCCAGCATTTT. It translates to CASSRDGNQPQHF.

CDR3 region: CASSSQGLRGYTF. The CDR3 bases are TGTGCCAGCAGTTCCCAGGGCCTGCGGGGCTACACCTTC. The chain carries TRBV28 and TRBJ1-2; a possible D gene is TRBD1 (5 bases). The V end lost 4 bases, the J end lost 8 bases, and 14 bases lay between the germline ends. The CDR3 is 13 residues long. Germline V gives CDR1 MDHEN, CDR2 SYDVKM.

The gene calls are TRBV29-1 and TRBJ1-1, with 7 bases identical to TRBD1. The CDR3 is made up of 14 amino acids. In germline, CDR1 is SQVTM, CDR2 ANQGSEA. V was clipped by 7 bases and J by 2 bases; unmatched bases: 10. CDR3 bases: TGCAGCGCCTTCAGGGGGGGGCTTAACACTGAAGCTTTCTTT. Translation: CSAFRGGLNTEAFF.

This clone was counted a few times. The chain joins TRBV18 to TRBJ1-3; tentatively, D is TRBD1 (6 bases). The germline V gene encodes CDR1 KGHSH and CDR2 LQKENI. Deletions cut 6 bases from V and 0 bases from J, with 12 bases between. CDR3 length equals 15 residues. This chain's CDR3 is CASSVADSSGNTIYF. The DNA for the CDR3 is TGTGCCAGCTCCGTAGCGGACAGCTCTGGAAACACCATATATTTT.

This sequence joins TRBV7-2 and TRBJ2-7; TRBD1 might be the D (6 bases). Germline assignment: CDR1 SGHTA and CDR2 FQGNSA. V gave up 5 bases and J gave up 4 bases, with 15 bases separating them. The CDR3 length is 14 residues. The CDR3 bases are TGTGCCAGCAGCGTAGTACAGGGAGATTACGAGCAGTACTTC. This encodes CASSVVQGDYEQYF.

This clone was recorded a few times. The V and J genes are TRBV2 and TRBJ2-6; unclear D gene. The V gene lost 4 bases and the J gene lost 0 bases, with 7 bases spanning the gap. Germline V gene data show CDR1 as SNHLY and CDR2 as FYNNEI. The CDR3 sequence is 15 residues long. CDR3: CASSVGSSGANVLTF. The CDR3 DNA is TGTGCCAGCAGTGTGGGCAGCTCTGGGGCCAACGTCCTGACTTTC.

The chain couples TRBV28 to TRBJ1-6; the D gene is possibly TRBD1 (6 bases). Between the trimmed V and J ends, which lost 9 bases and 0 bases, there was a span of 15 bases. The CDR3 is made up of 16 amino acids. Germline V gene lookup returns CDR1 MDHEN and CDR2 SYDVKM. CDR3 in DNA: TGTGCCAGTAAGGAGGGGGGGGGCTCCTATAATTCACCCCTCCACTTT. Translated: CASKEGGGSYNSPLHF. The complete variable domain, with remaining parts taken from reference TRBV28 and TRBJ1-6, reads DVKVTQSSRYLVKRTGEKVFLECVQDMDHENMFWYRQDPGLGLRLIYFSYDVKMKEKGDIPEGYSVSREKKERFSLILESASTNQTSMYLCASKEGGGSYNSPLHFGNGTRLTVT.

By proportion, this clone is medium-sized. The CDR3 bases are TGTGCCAGTAGCCGAATGGGGCAGAGTAATGAAAAACTGTTTTTT. This encodes CASSRMGQSNEKLFF. V usage is TRBV19 and J usage is TRBJ1-4; D might be TRBD1 (5 bases). CDR3 length: 15 amino acids. V was shortened by 6 bases and J by 4 bases, with 15 bases between the two germline ends. Per the germline V gene, CDR1 is LNHDA and CDR2 is SQIVND (reference sequence).

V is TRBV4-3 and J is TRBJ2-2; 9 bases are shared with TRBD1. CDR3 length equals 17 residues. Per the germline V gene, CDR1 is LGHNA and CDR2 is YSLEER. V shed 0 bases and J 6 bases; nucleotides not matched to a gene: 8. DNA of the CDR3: TGCGCCAGCAGCCAAGATTTAGGGACAGGGTTTCCCGGGGAGCTGTTTTTT. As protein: CASSQDLGTGFPGELFF.

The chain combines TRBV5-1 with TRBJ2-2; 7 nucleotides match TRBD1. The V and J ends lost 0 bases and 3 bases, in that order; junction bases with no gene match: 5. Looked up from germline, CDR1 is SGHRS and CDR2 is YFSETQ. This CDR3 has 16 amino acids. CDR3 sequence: CASSLEGTVYTGELFF. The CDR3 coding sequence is TGCGCCAGCAGCTTGGAGGGGACAGTATACACCGGGGAGCTGTTTTTT. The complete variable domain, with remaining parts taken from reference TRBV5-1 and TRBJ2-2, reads KAGVTQTPRYLIKTRGQQVTLSCSPISGHRSVSWYQQTPGQGLQFLFEYFSETQRNKGNFPGRFSGRQFSNSRSEMNVSTLELGDSALYLCASSLEGTVYTGELFFGEGSRLTVL.

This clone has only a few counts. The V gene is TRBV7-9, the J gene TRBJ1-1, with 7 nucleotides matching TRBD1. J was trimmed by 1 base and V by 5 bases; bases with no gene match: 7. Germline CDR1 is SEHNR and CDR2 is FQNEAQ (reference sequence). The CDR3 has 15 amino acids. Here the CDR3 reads CASSPRQGANTEAFF. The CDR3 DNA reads TGTGCCAGCAGCCCCAGACAGGGAGCGAACACTGAAGCTTTCTTT.

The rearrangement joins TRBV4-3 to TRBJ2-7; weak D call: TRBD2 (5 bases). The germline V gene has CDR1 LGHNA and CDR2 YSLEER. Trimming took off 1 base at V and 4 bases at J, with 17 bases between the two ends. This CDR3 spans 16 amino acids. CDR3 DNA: TGCGCCAGCAGCCAAGCCCGGGGAACGGTGGGGTACGAGCAGTACTTC. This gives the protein CASSQARGTVGYEQYF.

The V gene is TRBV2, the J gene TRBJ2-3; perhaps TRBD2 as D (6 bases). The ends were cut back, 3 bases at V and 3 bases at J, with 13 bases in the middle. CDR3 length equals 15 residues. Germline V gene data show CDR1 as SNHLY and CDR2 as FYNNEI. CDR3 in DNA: TGTGCCAGCAGTGATCGATGGGGACTTACAGATACGCAGTATTTT. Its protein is CASSDRWGLTDTQYF.

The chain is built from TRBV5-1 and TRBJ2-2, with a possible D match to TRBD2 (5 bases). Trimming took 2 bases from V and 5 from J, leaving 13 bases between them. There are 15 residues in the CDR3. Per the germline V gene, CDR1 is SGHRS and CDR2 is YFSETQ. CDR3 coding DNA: TGCGCCAGCAGCTTAGGACTTTATGATACCGGGGAGCTGTTTTTT. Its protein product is CASSLGLYDTGELFF.

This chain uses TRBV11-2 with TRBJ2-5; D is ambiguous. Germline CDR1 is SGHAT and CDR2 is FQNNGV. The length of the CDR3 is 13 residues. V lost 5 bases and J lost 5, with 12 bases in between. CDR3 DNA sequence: TGTGCCAGCAGCCGTATTGAGTCGGAGACCCAGTACTTC. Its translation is CASSRIESETQYF. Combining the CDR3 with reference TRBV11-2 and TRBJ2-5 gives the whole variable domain EAGVAQSPRYKIIEKRQSVAFWCNPISGHATLYWYQQILGQGPKLLIQFQNNGVVDDSQLPKDRFSAERLKGVDSTLKIQPAKLEDSAVYLCASSRIESETQYFGPGTRLLVL.

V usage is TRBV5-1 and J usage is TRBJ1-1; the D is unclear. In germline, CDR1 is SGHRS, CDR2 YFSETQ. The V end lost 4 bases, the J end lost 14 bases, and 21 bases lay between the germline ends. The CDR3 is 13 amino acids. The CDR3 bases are TGCGCCAGCAGCCTGGCGGGGTACAGCGTGAACTTCTTT. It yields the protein CASSLAGYSVNFF.